These 8 T cell receptor beta chains were sequenced from one sample in a study of blood T cell repertoires in COVID-19. The data were produced by immunoSEQ multiplex PCR, yet TCRdb's version contains in-frame clones alone and is incomplete. The sample yields about 150,000 clones, 70% to 85% seen once. Sequences were obtained from peripheral blood. The source of these receptors is a man aged 55 to 70 with COVID-19, enrolled during active disease.

The J gene is TRBJ1-1, the V gene TRBV3-1 (or the pseudogene TRBV3-2), with TRBD1 matching over 7 bases. V lost 6 bases to trimming and J lost 4 bases; unmatched junction nucleotides: 5. CDR1 and CDR2 (germline): LGHDT, YNNKEL (reference sequence). The CDR3 covers 13 residues. The CDR3 region is CASRTDRATEAFF. CDR3 DNA sequence: TGTGCCAGCAGGACAGACAGGGCCACTGAAGCTTTCTTT.

V usage is TRBV28 and J usage is TRBJ1-2, with TRBD1 matching over 7 bases. CDR1 is MDHEN, CDR2 SYDVKM, per germline. V lost 6 bases and J lost 2; bases outside the gene matches: 6. The CDR3 runs 14 residues. CDR3 bases: TGTGCCAGCAGCCGACAGGGATTCAACTATGGCTACACCTTC. This encodes CASSRQGFNYGYTF.

The V call is TRBV7-6, the J call TRBJ2-1; D possibly corresponds to TRBD2 (6 bases). V was clipped by 4 bases and J by 8 bases, with 27 bases between them. Germline V CDR1 and CDR2: SGHVS, FNYEAQ. This CDR3 has 18 residues. CDR3 in DNA: TGTGCCAGCAGCTCTTTACTCCTAGCGAACCAAGGAAAGGATGAGCAGTTCTTC. Residues: CASSSLLLANQGKDEQFF.

The CDR3 reads CASSESAPDRGNEKLFF. The CDR3 coding sequence is TGTGCCAGCAGTGAAAGTGCCCCGGACAGGGGGAATGAAAAACTGTTTTTT. The chain uses TRBV2 and TRBJ1-4; 10 bases are a match to TRBD1. The germline CDR1 and CDR2 sequences are SNHLY and FYNNEI. V was pared by 2 bases and J by 5 bases, with 8 bases of the junction left unmatched. The CDR3 is 17 residues long.

The chain combines TRBV7-8 with TRBJ2-7; 7 bases map to TRBD2. V was pared by 4 bases and J by 0 bases, with 6 bases of the junction left unmatched. Germline CDR1 SGHVS, CDR2 FQNEAQ. CDR3 length: 15 amino acids. The CDR3 DNA is TGTGCCAGCAGCTCGAGGCGCGGGAGCTCCTACGAGCAGTACTTC. Its translation: CASSSRRGSSYEQYF.

This clone was seen only a few times. The gene calls are TRBV24-1 and TRBJ2-2, with TRBD2 as a possible D gene (6 bases). Per the germline V gene, CDR1 is KGHDR and CDR2 is SFDVKD. The V end lost 3 bases, the J end lost 0 bases, and 13 bases lay between the germline ends. The CDR3 contains 17 residues. The CDR3 loop is CATSDINGGANTGELFF. CDR3 sequence (DNA): TGTGCCACCAGTGATATAAACGGCGGGGCGAACACCGGGGAGCTGTTTTTT.

This clone was observed once. The chain has TRBV24-1 and TRBJ1-2; D unclear. Germline CDR1 is KGHDR and CDR2 is SFDVKD. V shed 1 base and J shed 7 bases, with 9 bases lying between them. This CDR3 region has 13 residues. The CDR3 loop reads CATSDFNGLGYTF. CDR3 coding DNA: TGTGCCACCAGTGATTTTAACGGTCTTGGCTACACCTTC.

The chain links TRBV5-6 to TRBJ1-2; 7 bases agree with TRBD1. Germline V CDR1 and CDR2: SGHDT, YYEEEE. V gave up 3 bases and J gave up 7 bases; unmatched junction bases: 3. This CDR3 is 12 amino acids long. CDR3 in DNA: TGTGCCAGCAGCTCCGACAGGGTTGGCTACACCTTC. As protein: CASSSDRVGYTF.